A single sample gave rise to the 6 T cell receptor beta chains below, sequenced in a study of cytomegalovirus exposure and HLA in healthy donors. Amplification used 60 Vbeta primers and 13 Jbeta primers. Only in-frame clones appear in the TCRdb table, and some are missing; sequencing was by immunoSEQ multiplex PCR. This table has 130,000 or so clones, 8.9% appearing once. What was sequenced was PBMCs. The receptor set was obtained from a woman in her thirties or forties in good health and CMV-seropositive.

V usage is TRBV2 and J usage is TRBJ2-7; D gene ambiguous. Germline V CDR1 and CDR2: SNHLY, FYNNEI. Trimming shortened V by 8 bases and J by 0 bases, and 11 bases separated the two germline ends. CDR3 length: 13 amino acids. The CDR3 reads CASVYSLSYEQYF. CDR3 nucleotides: TGTGCCAGCGTTTACAGCCTCTCCTACGAGCAGTACTTC. The variable domain in full, completed from reference TRBV2 and TRBJ2-7, reads EPEVTQTPSHQVTQMGQEVILRCVPISNHLYFYWYRQILGQKVEFLVSFYNNEISEKSEIFDDQFSVERPDGSNFTLKIRSTKLEDSAMYFCASVYSLSYEQYFGPGTRLTVT.

This chain joins TRBV5-4 and TRBJ2-7; D possibly corresponds to TRBD2 (5 bases). Trimming took off 4 bases at V and 3 bases at J, with 11 bases between the two ends. CDR1 and CDR2 from the germline V gene are SGHNT and YYREEE (reference sequence). This CDR3 is 13 amino acids long. The CDR3 DNA reads TGTGCCAGCAGCCCCGGACTGGGCTACGAGCAGTACTTC. It yields the protein CASSPGLGYEQYF.

This clone was counted between two and nine times. V and J are TRBV19 and TRBJ1-6; 7 bases match TRBD1. The CDR3 covers 14 residues. Germline V gene sequence: CDR1 LNHDA, CDR2 SQIVND (reference sequence). After removal of 5 bases from V and 8 bases from J, the junction contained 6 bases not matched to a gene. The chain's CDR3 is CASSATGAYSPLHF. The DNA for the CDR3 is TGTGCCAGTAGTGCCACAGGGGCGTATTCACCCCTCCACTTT.

Only a few counts were recorded for this clone. CDR3 DNA sequence: TGTGCCAGTAGTATAGATCAGGCAGGGCAAGAGACCCAGTACTTC. Translated: CASSIDQAGQETQYF. The chain employs TRBV19 and TRBJ2-5; D may be TRBD1 (5 bases). The CDR3 contains 15 residues. With 0 bases removed from V and 2 bases from J, the gap between germline ends came to 10 bases. CDR1 is LNHDA, CDR2 SQIVND, per germline (reference sequence).

J is TRBJ2-2 and V is TRBV7-9; 9 nucleotides match TRBD1. CDR3 size: 16 residues. Germline CDR1 SEHNR, CDR2 FQNEAQ (reference sequence). Trimming removed 5 bases from V and 6 bases from J; junction bases left unmatched: 10. The CDR3 sequence: CASSPSGTGYAGELFF. In DNA form, the CDR3 reads TGTGCCAGCAGCCCGTCCGGGACAGGGTACGCCGGGGAGCTGTTTTTT.

Comment on this clone: Here the CDR3 omits its conserved ending phenylalanine or tryptophan, so a read error is the likely source. The chain carries TRBV5-5 and TRBJ2-7; 10 bases are shared with TRBD1. Germline V gene sequence: CDR1 SGHKS, CDR2 YYEKEE (reference sequence). The CDR3 covers 15 residues. V gave up 6 bases and J gave up 4 bases; unmatched junction bases: 10. The CDR3 DNA sequence: TGTGCCAGCACTCCAGGGACAGGGGTTGTTTACGAGCAGTACTCC. Protein sequence: CASTPGTGVVYEQYS.